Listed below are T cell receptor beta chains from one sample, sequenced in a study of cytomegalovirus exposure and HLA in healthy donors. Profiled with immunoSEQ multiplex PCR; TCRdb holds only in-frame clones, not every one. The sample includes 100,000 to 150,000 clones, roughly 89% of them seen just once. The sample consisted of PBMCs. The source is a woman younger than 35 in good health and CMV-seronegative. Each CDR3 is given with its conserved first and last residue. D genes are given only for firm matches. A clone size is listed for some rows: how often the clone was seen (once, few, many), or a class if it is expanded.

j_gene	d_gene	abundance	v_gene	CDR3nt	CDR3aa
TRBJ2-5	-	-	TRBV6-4	TGTGCCAGCACCGCCGAGGTCTATCTGGAGACCCAGTACTTC	CASTAEVYLETQYF
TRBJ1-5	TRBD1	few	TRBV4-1	TGCGCCAGCAGCCAAGATCGGGACAGCTCTAACAATCAGCCCCAGCATTTT	CASSQDRDSSNNQPQHF
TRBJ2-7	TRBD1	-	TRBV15	TGTGCCACCAGCAGATCCCGACAGGGCTACGAGCAGTACTTC	CATSRSRQGYEQYF
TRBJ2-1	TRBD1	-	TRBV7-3	TGTGCCAGCAGCTTAACCCCGGGACAGGGATATGAGCAGTTCTTC	CASSLTPGQGYEQFF
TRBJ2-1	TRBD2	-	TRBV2	TGTGCCAGCAGTATAGCGGGGGGGCCCTACAATGAGCAGTTCTTC	CASSIAGGPYNEQFF
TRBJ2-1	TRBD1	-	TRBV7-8	TGTGCCAGCAGCTTAGTAGGGACAGGCTACTTCTTC	CASSLVGTGYFF
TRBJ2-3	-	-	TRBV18	TGTGCCAGCTCACCAGGGGCCCAAACAGATACGCAGTATTTT	CASSPGAQTDTQYF
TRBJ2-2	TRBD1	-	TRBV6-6	TGTGCCAGCAGTTACAGACAGGGGTTCGTAACCGGGGAGCTGTTTTTT	CASSYRQGFVTGELFF
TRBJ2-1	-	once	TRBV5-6	TGTGCCAGCAGCGGACGGACTAGGGGGGAGCAGTTCTTC	CASSGRTRGEQFF
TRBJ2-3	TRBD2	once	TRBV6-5	TGTGCCAGCAGTTACTGGGGACTAGCGGGGGTCGTGCAGTATTTT	CASSYWGLAGVVQYF
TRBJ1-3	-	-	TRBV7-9	TGTGCCAGCAGCTTCGGAGAAAGGTCTGGAAACACCATATATTTT	CASSFGERSGNTIYF
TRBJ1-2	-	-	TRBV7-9	TGTGCCAGCAGCAAGACAGATAGGGATCGAGGCTACACCTTC	CASSKTDRDRGYTF
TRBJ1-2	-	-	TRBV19	TGTGCCAGTACCCCATCCTGGACAGCTAACTATGGCTACACCTTC	CASTPSWTANYGYTF
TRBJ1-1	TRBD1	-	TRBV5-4	TGTGCCAGCAGCCCGTCTACCGGGACAGGGGGCATTGAAGCTTTCTTT	CASSPSTGTGGIEAFF
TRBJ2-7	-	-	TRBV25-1	TGTGCCAGCAGTGTCCAAGACAGATACGAGCAGTACTTC	CASSVQDRYEQYF
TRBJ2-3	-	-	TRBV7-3	TGTGCCAGCAGCTCTCGGGGGACCTACACAGATACGCAGTATTTT	CASSSRGTYTDTQYF
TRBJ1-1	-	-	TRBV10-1	TGCGCCAGCAGCACGGGACACGGATTAAACACTGAAGCTTTCTTT	CASSTGHGLNTEAFF
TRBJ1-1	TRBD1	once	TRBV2	TGTGCCAACGCAGGGGGCACTGAAGCTTTCTTT	CANAGGTEAFF
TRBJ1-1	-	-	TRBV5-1	TGCGCCAGCAGCTTGCAGGCAGGGAGGCTATCTGAAGCTTTCTTT	CASSLQAGRLSEAFF
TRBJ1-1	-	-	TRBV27	TGTGCCAGCGGGCCCCGACAGGACTTGAACACTGAAGCTTTCTTT	CASGPRQDLNTEAFF
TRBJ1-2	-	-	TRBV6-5	TGTGCCAGCAGTTACTCGGGGCAGCTCTATGGCTACACCTTC	CASSYSGQLYGYTF
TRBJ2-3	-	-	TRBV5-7	TGTGCCAGCAGCTTGAAATACGCCAGTGCAGATACGCAGTATTTT	CASSLKYASADTQYF
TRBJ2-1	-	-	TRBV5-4	TGTGCCAGCAGCTTGACCGGGGGGCCCTACAATGAGCAGTTCTTC	CASSLTGGPYNEQFF
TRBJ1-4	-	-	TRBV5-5	TGTGCCAGCAGCTTCTTTGAGGACAACGATGAAAAACTGTTTTTT	CASSFFEDNDEKLFF
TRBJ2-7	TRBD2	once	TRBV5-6	TGTGCCAGCAGCTCGCAGACTAGCGGGGGCTTGGGCGAGCAGTACTTC	CASSSQTSGGLGEQYF
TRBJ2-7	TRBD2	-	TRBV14	TGTGCCAGCAGCTACACAGCGGGGGACTCCTACGAGCAGTACTTC	CASSYTAGDSYEQYF
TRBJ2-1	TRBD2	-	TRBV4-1	TGCGCCAGCAGCCAAGGCCTAGCGGGGGCCAATGAGCAGTTCTTC	CASSQGLAGANEQFF
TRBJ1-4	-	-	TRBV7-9	TGTGCCAGCAGCCCACGGGGGAGAGGACTGTTTTTT	CASSPRGRGLFF
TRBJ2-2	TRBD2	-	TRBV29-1	TGCGCTGGCGGGGGGAACACCGGGGAGCTGTTTTTT	CAGGGNTGELFF
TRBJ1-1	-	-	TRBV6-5	TGTGCCAGCAGGGACAGCTCTAACACTGAAGCTTTCTTT	CASRDSSNTEAFF
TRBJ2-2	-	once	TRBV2	TGTGCCAGCGGAGGGGGGGGGACCACCGGGGAGCTGTTTTTT	CASGGGGTTGELFF
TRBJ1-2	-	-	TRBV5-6	TGTGCCAGCAGCTTCCCTAGAGCGACAGGTTGGGGGCAGATTCTCACCTTC	CASSFPRATGWGQILTF
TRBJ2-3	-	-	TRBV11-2	TGTGCCAGCAGCTTAGTCCCTACACTAACAGATACGCAGTATTTT	CASSLVPTLTDTQYF
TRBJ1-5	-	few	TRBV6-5	TGTGCCAGCAGCCAACAGAGCAATCAGCCCCAGCATTTT	CASSQQSNQPQHF
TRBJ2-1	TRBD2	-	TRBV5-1	TGCGCCAGCAGCTTTGAATTCCCGTGGACTAGCTCCTACAATGAGCAGTTCTTC	CASSFEFPWTSSYNEQFF